The 12 T cell receptor beta chains in this list originate from one sample, sequenced in a study of cytomegalovirus exposure and HLA in healthy donors. Researchers ran the PCR with 60 Vbeta and 13 Jbeta primers. Sequenced by immunoSEQ multiplex PCR; TCRdb stores in-frame clones only, minus some. The sample includes 120,000 or so clones, approximately 72% of them seen just once. Sequencing was carried out using PBMCs. The source of these receptors is a woman in her forties or fifties in good health and CMV-seropositive.

The genes are TRBV6-5 and TRBJ1-4, with unresolved D. The CDR3 runs to 12 residues. V was cut by 6 bases and J by 2 bases, with 4 bases left in between. CDR1 is MNHEY, CDR2 SVGAGI, per germline. The CDR3 DNA is TGTGCCAGCAGGTCGACTAATGAAAAACTGTTTTTT. It encodes CASRSTNEKLFF.

This chain uses TRBV7-9 with TRBJ1-3, with unresolved D. The CDR3 sequence is 14 residues long. Trimming shortened V by 6 bases and J by 0 bases, and 9 bases separated the two germline ends. CDR1 SEHNR and CDR2 FQNEAQ come from the germline V gene (reference sequence). The CDR3 sequence: CASSYSSSGNTIYF. CDR3 nucleotide sequence: TGTGCCAGCAGTTATTCGAGCTCTGGAAACACCATATATTTT.

The chain is built from TRBV4-1 and TRBJ2-7; 11 bases line up with TRBD2. The J segment lost 7 bases and the V segment lost 0 bases, leaving 11 bases of the junction unmatched. CDR1 is MGHRA and CDR2 is YSYEKL in the germline V gene. The CDR3 spans 17 residues. The CDR3 DNA is TGCGCCAGCAGCCAAGATCCTAGCGGGGGGTTCGAGGAGGAGCAGTACTTC. This gives the protein CASSQDPSGGFEEEQYF.

The chain links TRBV9 to TRBJ2-3; D not resolved. This CDR3 contains 13 residues. V lost 4 bases, J lost 6 bases, and 12 bases lay in between. CDR1 and CDR2 from the germline V gene are SGDLS and YYNGEE. The DNA of the CDR3 is TGTGCCAGCAGCTCCCGCGGTATGGATACGCAGTATTTT. This translates into CASSSRGMDTQYF.

This chain joins TRBV7-9 and TRBJ2-5; possibly TRBD2 for D (5 bases). Deletions cut 0 bases from V and 0 bases from J, with 11 bases between. The germline V gene encodes CDR1 SEHNR and CDR2 FQNEAQ (reference sequence). The CDR3 totals 16 residues. The CDR3 sequence is CASSLAPPGYQETQYF. The CDR3 DNA follows: TGTGCCAGCAGCTTAGCCCCGCCGGGGTACCAAGAGACCCAGTACTTC.

The chain is built from TRBV5-6 and TRBJ2-3; 9 nucleotides line up with TRBD2. Germline V gives CDR1 SGHDT, CDR2 YYEEEE. This CDR3 contains 16 residues. V dropped 0 bases and J dropped 2; count of bases not matched to a gene: 4. CDR3 in DNA: TGTGCCAGCAGCTTGGGTCCTAGCGGGGCCACAGATACGCAGTATTTT. Translation gives CASSLGPSGATDTQYF. Using reference TRBV5-6 and TRBJ2-3 for the parts outside the CDR3, the full variable domain is DAGVTQSPTHLIKTRGQQVTLRCSPKSGHDTVSWYQQALGQGPQFIFQYYEEEERQRGNFPDRFSGHQFPNYSSELNVNALLLGDSALYLCASSLGPSGATDTQYFGPGTRLTVL.

The chain links TRBV10-3 to TRBJ1-3; D is undetermined. The V and J ends lost 0 bases and 0 bases respectively, with 12 bases between them. The CDR3 runs 17 residues. Germline V CDR1 and CDR2: ENHRY, SYGVKD. The CDR3 bases are TGTGCCATCAGTGAGTCACAGTTAAGATTCTCTGGAAACACCATATATTTT. It codes for CAISESQLRFSGNTIYF.

The rearrangement links TRBV5-1 to TRBJ2-5, with 12 nucleotides matching TRBD2. This CDR3 contains 16 residues. V was pared by 0 bases and J by 5 bases, with 5 bases of the junction left unmatched. Germline-derived CDR1 and CDR2 are SGHRS and YFSETQ. Here the CDR3 reads CASSLDLAGGRETQYF. The CDR3 DNA is TGCGCCAGCAGCTTGGACCTAGCGGGAGGGCGGGAGACCCAGTACTTC.

J is TRBJ1-2 and V is TRBV5-1, with 7 bases identical to TRBD1. Germline values: CDR1 SGHRS, CDR2 YFSETQ. J was trimmed by 8 bases and V by 0 bases; bases with no gene match: 7. This CDR3 comprises 14 residues. The CDR3, as DNA: TGCGCCAGCAGCTTGGACAGGGGCGCAGAGGGCTACACCTTC. Protein sequence: CASSLDRGAEGYTF.

This chain links TRBV7-8 with TRBJ1-5; maybe TRBD1 (5 bases). Deletions cut 5 bases from V and 10 bases from J, with 15 bases between. The length of the CDR3 is 13 residues. Germline CDR1 and CDR2: SGHVS and FQNEAQ. CDR3 sequence reads: CASSPDILKPQHF. The CDR3, as DNA: TGTGCCAGCAGCCCGGACATTCTTAAACCCCAGCATTTT.

CDR3: CASSSTLDSYYEQYF. CDR3 bases: TGTGCCAGCAGCTCAACCCTTGACAGCTACTACGAGCAGTACTTC. The genes are TRBV7-9 and TRBJ2-7, with a possible D match to TRBD1 (5 bases). V lost 4 bases, J lost 3 bases, and 16 bases lay in between. The CDR3 length is 15 residues. Per the germline V gene, CDR1 is SEHNR and CDR2 is FQNEAQ (reference sequence). Based on the CDR3 plus reference TRBV7-9 and TRBJ2-7, the full variable domain is DTGVSQNPRHKITKRGQNVTFRCDPISEHNRLYWYRQTLGQGPEFLTYFQNEAQLEKSRLLSDRFSAERPKGSFSTLEIQRTEQGDSAMYLCASSSTLDSYYEQYFGPGTRLTVT.

The chain is built from TRBV6-5 and TRBJ2-1; D may be TRBD1 (6 bases). V lost 6 bases and J 5 bases, leaving 17 bases between the germline ends. Looked up from germline, CDR1 is MNHEY and CDR2 is SVGAGI. The CDR3 extends over 15 amino acids. The CDR3 coding sequence is TGTGCCAGCAGGCCACCTGGGGCAGGGGACAATGAGCAGTTCTTC. It is translated as CASRPPGAGDNEQFF.